The rows below give T cell receptor beta chains drawn from one sample of a study of neurological immune-mediated disorders. MiXCR was run by TCRdb on the 5' RACE reads, yielding one entry per CDR3 protein. The sample carries more than 40,000 distinct CDR3 sequences, roughly 13% recorded once. Sequencing was done on a sample of PBMCs. These receptors were obtained from a male donor with HTLV-1-associated myelopathy (HAM/TSP). The CDR3 runs from the conserved cysteine through the conserved F or W. Each record gives: clone size, J gene, V gene, D gene, CDR3 protein, CDR3 DNA. D genes are given only for firm matches. Some rows mark clone size as missing; the rest say once, few, many or name a class of expanded clone.

many	TRBJ1-2	TRBV7-9	TRBD1	CASSRQGSSYGYTF	TGTGCCAGCAGCCGACAGGGGTCTTCTTATGGCTACACCTTC
many	TRBJ2-1	TRBV7-9	TRBD2	CASSRRGTSGSYNEQFF	TGTGCCAGCAGCCGGCGGGGGACTAGCGGATCCTACAATGAGCAGTTCTTC
many	TRBJ2-7	TRBV7-3	.	CASSPGAGPYEQYF	TGTGCCAGCAGCCCGGGCGCAGGACCCTACGAGCAGTACTTC
.	TRBJ2-1	TRBV24-1	.	CATSDNAALGQFF	TGTGCCACCAGTGATAACGCGGCCCTGGGGCAGTTCTTC
many	TRBJ2-7	TRBV5-1	TRBD2	CASSLEAGVASYEQYF	TGCGCCAGCAGCCTCGAGGCGGGGGTGGCCTCCTACGAGCAGTACTTC
many	TRBJ1-1	TRBV7-9	.	CASSLGTENTEAFF	TGTGCCAGCAGCTTGGGGACGGAGAACACTGAAGCTTTCTTT
many	TRBJ2-7	TRBV5-1	.	CASSPKTVGVLSEQYF	TGCGCCAGCAGCCCCAAAACCGTCGGGGTATTGAGCGAGCAGTACTTC
many	TRBJ1-1	TRBV18	.	CASSPGGGNTEAFF	TGTGCCAGCTCACCTGGGGGCGGCAACACTGAAGCTTTCTTT
many	TRBJ1-2	TRBV7-2	.	CASSQWGVWDGYTF	TGTGCCAGCAGCCAGTGGGGAGTTTGGGATGGCTACACCTTC
few	TRBJ2-7	TRBV20-1	TRBD1	CSARGQGYEQYF	TGCAGTGCTAGAGGACAGGGGTACGAGCAGTACTTC
medium-sized	TRBJ2-4	TRBV20-1	.	CSARDDLMRAKNIQYF	TGCAGTGCTAGAGATGACCTCATGAGAGCCAAAAACATTCAGTACTTC
many	TRBJ1-2	TRBV29-1	TRBD1	CSFGQVYGYTF	TGCAGCTTCGGACAGGTCTATGGCTACACCTTC
many	TRBJ1-4	TRBV15	.	CATTPGSEGEKLFF	TGTGCCACAACACCGGGATCCGAGGGTGAAAAACTGTTTTTT
many	TRBJ2-7	TRBV7-9	.	CASSLSYEQYF	TGTGCCAGCAGTTTATCCTACGAGCAGTACTTC
many	TRBJ1-5	TRBV12-3/TRBV12-4	TRBD1	CASSTGQGPLSNQPQHF	TGTGCCAGCAGCACCGGACAGGGCCCGCTTAGCAATCAGCCCCAGCATTTT
many	TRBJ2-1	TRBV5-6	TRBD2	CASSWGGLAADNEQFF	TGTGCCAGCAGCTGGGGGGGACTAGCAGCGGACAATGAGCAGTTCTTC
many	TRBJ1-2	TRBV5-1	.	CASSLTRDYGYTF	TGCGCCAGCAGCTTGACCCGGGACTATGGCTACACCTTC
many	TRBJ2-7	TRBV10-3	.	CAIKGPDYEQYF	TGTGCCATCAAAGGGCCGGACTACGAGCAGTACTTC
many	TRBJ1-2	TRBV9	.	CASSVHHTHNYGYTF	TGTGCCAGCAGCGTCCACCATACCCATAACTATGGCTACACCTTC
many	TRBJ2-7	TRBV5-1	.	CASSLSGTYEQYF	TGCGCCAGCAGCTTGTCAGGGACCTACGAGCAGTACTTC
.	TRBJ1-5	TRBV3-2	.	CASSQGPRGNQPQHF	TGTGCCAGCAGCCAAGGCCCTCGGGGAAATCAGCCCCAGCATTTT
.	TRBJ2-7	TRBV20-1	.	CSARGREYHEQYF	TGCAGTGCTAGGGGCAGGGAGTACCACGAGCAGTACTTC
many	TRBJ2-5	TRBV7-6	TRBD1	CASSLLQGARETQYF	TGTGCCAGCAGCTTATTACAGGGGGCGAGGGAGACCCAGTACTTC
many	TRBJ2-7	TRBV7-9	.	CASSFYGPSEQYF	TGTGCCAGCAGCTTCTACGGGCCCAGCGAGCAGTACTTC
many	TRBJ2-2	TRBV5-1	.	CASSLRGLNTGELFF	TGCGCCAGCAGCTTGCGAGGGCTGAACACCGGGGAGCTGTTTTTT
many	TRBJ2-3	TRBV11-2	.	CASSFWGGGSGTDTQYF	TGTGCCAGCAGCTTTTGGGGGGGGGGCTCGGGCACAGATACGCAGTATTTT
many	TRBJ1-1	TRBV7-9	.	CASSLSQVYTEAFF	TGTGCCAGCAGCTTATCACAGGTATACACTGAAGCTTTCTTT
many	TRBJ1-1	TRBV5-6	.	CASSLGTSSEAFF	TGTGCCAGCAGCTTGGGGACATCTTCTGAAGCTTTCTTT
.	TRBJ2-7	TRBV4-3	.	CANSQELKGGPYEQYF	TGCGCCAACAGCCAAGAATTGAAGGGGGGACCCTACGAGCAGTACTTC
many	TRBJ2-7	TRBV6-5	.	CASSYSYSPSYEQYF	TGTGCCAGCAGTTACTCGTATAGCCCAAGCTACGAGCAGTACTTC
many	TRBJ1-1	TRBV7-9	.	CASSSRTQETVMNTEAFF	TGTGCCAGCAGCTCCCGAACCCAAGAGACCGTCATGAACACTGAAGCTTTCTTT
.	TRBJ2-3	TRBV20-1	TRBD1	CSARDRGRDTQYF	TGCAGTGCTAGGGACAGGGGAAGAGATACGCAGTATTTT
many	TRBJ2-1	TRBV9	.	CASSGGTSIYYNEQFF	TGTGCCAGCAGCGGCGGGACTTCCATATACTACAATGAGCAGTTCTTC
many	TRBJ1-2	TRBV3-1	.	CASSQGQVRGYTF	TGTGCCAGCAGCCAAGGGCAGGTTCGTGGCTACACCTTC
many	TRBJ1-3	TRBV5-6	.	CASSSGQGNTIYF	TGTGCCAGCAGCTCCGGCCAGGGAAACACCATATATTTT
.	TRBJ2-1	TRBV24-1	.	CATSDSGISNEQFF	TGTGCCACCAGTGATTCCGGGATTTCCAATGAGCAGTTCTTC
many	TRBJ2-2	TRBV20-1	TRBD2	CSAPGTSIVGELFF	TGCAGTGCGCCCGGGACTAGTATCGTCGGGGAGCTGTTTTTT
many	TRBJ2-5	TRBV7-2	TRBD2	CASSLVPPGSSGPQETQYF	TGTGCCAGCAGCTTAGTCCCCCCCGGGTCTAGCGGGCCCCAAGAGACCCAGTACTTC
many	TRBJ2-7	TRBV5-1	TRBD1	CASSERGRSYEQYF	TGCGCCAGCAGCGAAAGGGGGCGATCCTACGAGCAGTACTTC